This TCR beta chain was sequenced in a study of blood T cell repertoires in COVID-19. Overall study: The United States, Italy and Spain supplied acute and convalescent COVID-19 samples. Nucleic acid was either cDNA or gDNA, and it came from T cells, B-cell-depleted T cells, or PBMCs.

As processed by the authors: Reference gene primer amplification gave estimated nucleated cell counts. Profiling relied on immunoSEQ multiplex PCR, and the TCRdb table lists in-frame clones only, not all of them. Clonal size and the V and J genes are those of that table, whereas D and trimming came from the DNA. The sample shows some 130,000 clones, over 75% of them seen only once. The CDR3 is made up of 16 amino acids. Per germline, CDR1 MNHEY and CDR2 SMNVEV (reference sequence). V gave up 1 base and J gave up 2 bases; unmatched junction bases: 6. The sample was peripheral blood. The sequence derives from a woman aged 55 to 70 with acute or convalescent COVID-19. This chain connects TRBV27 to TRBJ2-3; TRBD2 agrees at 7 bases. The CDR3 DNA reads TGTGCCAGCAGTTTATTGCCTAGCGGTTACACAGATACGCAGTATTTT. It codes for CASSLLPSGYTDTQYF.